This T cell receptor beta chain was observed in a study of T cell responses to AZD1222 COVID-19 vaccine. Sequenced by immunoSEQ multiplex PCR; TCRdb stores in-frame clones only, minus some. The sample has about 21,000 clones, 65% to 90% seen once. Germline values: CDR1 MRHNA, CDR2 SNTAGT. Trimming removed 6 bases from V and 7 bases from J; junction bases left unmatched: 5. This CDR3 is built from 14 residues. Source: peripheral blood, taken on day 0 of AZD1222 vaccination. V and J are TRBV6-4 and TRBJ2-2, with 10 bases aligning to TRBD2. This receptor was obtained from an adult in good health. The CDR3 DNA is TGTGCCAGCAGCGTAGCGGGAGGCGTCGGGGAGCTGTTTTTT. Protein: CASSVAGGVGELFF.